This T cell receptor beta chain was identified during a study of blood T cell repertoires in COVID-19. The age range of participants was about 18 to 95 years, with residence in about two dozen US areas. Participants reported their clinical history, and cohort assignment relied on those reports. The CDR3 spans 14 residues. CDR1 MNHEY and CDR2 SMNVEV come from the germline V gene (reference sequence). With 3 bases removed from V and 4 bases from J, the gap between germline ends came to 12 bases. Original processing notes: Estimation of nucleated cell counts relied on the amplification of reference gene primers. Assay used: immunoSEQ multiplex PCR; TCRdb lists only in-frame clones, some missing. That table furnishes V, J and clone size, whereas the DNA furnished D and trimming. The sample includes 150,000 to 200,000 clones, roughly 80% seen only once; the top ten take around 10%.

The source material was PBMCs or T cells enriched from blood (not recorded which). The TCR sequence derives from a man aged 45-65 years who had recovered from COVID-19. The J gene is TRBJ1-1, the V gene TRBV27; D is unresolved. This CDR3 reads CASSFALRGTEAFF. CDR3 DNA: TGTGCCAGCAGTTTCGCCCTTCGGGGCACTGAAGCTTTCTTT.